Reported below is one TCR beta chain. This sample was taken from a study of blood T cell repertoires in COVID-19. Study summary: T cells, B-cell-depleted T cells, or PBMCs provided the cDNA or gDNA that served as material.

The repertoire was sequenced with immunoSEQ multiplex PCR; TCRdb's copy has only in-frame clones and lacks some. There are 270,000 or so clones in the sample; around 86% occur only once, and around 2.9% lies in the top ten. The sequenced material came from peripheral blood. The TCR comes from a woman in her sixties or seventies with active or convalescent COVID-19.

The CDR3 here is CASSYSPGLAHEQYF. The DNA of the CDR3 is TGTGCCAGCAGTTACTCCCCGGGACTAGCACACGAGCAGTACTTC. The gene calls are TRBV6-5 and TRBJ2-7; 9 nucleotides agree with TRBD2. The CDR3 loop spans 15 amino acids. With 0 bases clipped from V and 5 bases from J, the junction kept 5 bases outside the gene matches. Germline V gene lookup returns CDR1 MNHEY and CDR2 SVGAGI.